Following are 18 T cell receptor beta chains from one sample sequenced in a study of spatial heterogeneity in lung cancer. In TCRdb, the 5' RACE reads were re-called with MiXCR into one record per CDR3 protein. The data contain about 7,000 distinct CDR3 sequences, 7% of them singletons. Time point of the sample: sample taken at primary tumor resection. The input for sequencing was PBMCs, taken at surgery. The receptors originated from a male donor with early-stage non-small cell lung cancer.

Ten or more counts support this clonotype. This sequence joins TRBV9 and TRBJ2-6; D possibly corresponds to TRBD2 (6 bases). Trimming shortened V by 3 bases and J by 0 bases, and 7 bases separated the two germline ends. Germline CDR1 is SGDLS and CDR2 is YYNGEE. The CDR3 runs to 15 residues. Written as DNA, the CDR3 is TGTGCCAGCAGCGCTAGCGCCTCTGGGGCCAACGTCCTGACTTTC. It translates to CASSASASGANVLTF.

This clonotype came up many times. The chain couples TRBV5-6 to TRBJ1-5; D possibly corresponds to TRBD1 (5 bases). This CDR3 has 14 amino acids. V dropped 1 base and J dropped 4 bases, with 9 bases sitting between them. Germline CDR1 SGHDT, CDR2 YYEEEE. CDR3 amino acids: CASSLYGGNQPQHF. CDR3 coding DNA: TGTGCCAGCAGCTTGTACGGGGGGAATCAGCCCCAGCATTTT. Together with reference TRBV5-6 and TRBJ1-5, the CDR3 gives the full variable domain: DAGVTQSPTHLIKTRGQQVTLRCSPKSGHDTVSWYQQALGQGPQFIFQYYEEEERQRGNFPDRFSGHQFPNYSSELNVNALLLGDSALYLCASSLYGGNQPQHFGDGTRLSIL.

This clonotype was seen only a few times. J is TRBJ1-6 and V is TRBV20-1; TRBD1 matches at 8 bases. Per germline, CDR1 DFQATT and CDR2 SNEGSKA (reference sequence). This CDR3 comprises 13 residues. The J segment lost 9 bases and the V segment lost 3 bases, leaving 4 bases of the junction unmatched. CDR3 residues: CSARDRASSPLHF. The CDR3 DNA reads as TGCAGTGCTAGGGACAGGGCAAGTTCACCCCTCCACTTT.

The sample holds many counts of this clonotype. J is TRBJ2-7 and V is TRBV5-6; 9 nucleotides agree with TRBD2. CDR1 and CDR2 (germline): SGHDT, YYEEEE. The CDR3 extends over 14 amino acids. V trimming: 4 bases; J trimming: 6 bases; junction bases outside the gene matches: 8. The CDR3 DNA sequence: TGTGCCAGCAGCGCCACCGGGACTAGCTCCGAGCAGTACTTC. It encodes CASSATGTSSEQYF.

This clonotype has ten or more counts. The chain employs TRBV7-2 and TRBJ1-5; D unclear. CDR3 length: 14 residues. Germline V CDR1 and CDR2: SGHTA, FQGNSA. Trimming removed 2 bases from V and 0 bases from J, with 5 bases in between. CDR3 region: CASSLWGSNQPQHF. For the CDR3, the DNA is TGTGCCAGCAGCTTATGGGGTAGCAATCAGCCCCAGCATTTT. The variable domain in full, with the rest retrieved from reference TRBV7-2 and TRBJ1-5, is GAGVSQSPSNKVTEKGKDVELRCDPISGHTALYWYRQSLGQGLEFLIYFQGNSAPDKSGLPSDRFSAERTGGSVSTLTIQRTQQEDSAVYLCASSLWGSNQPQHFGDGTRLSIL.

This clonotype is classed as large (0.1 to 1%). The genes are TRBV12-3 or TRBV12-4 and TRBJ2-1, with 10 nucleotides matching TRBD2. J lost 3 bases, V lost 6 bases, and 8 bases had no gene match. The CDR3 loop spans 16 amino acids. CDR3 residues: CASRRVEREGYNEQFF. DNA of the CDR3: TGTGCCAGCAGAAGGGTGGAGCGGGAGGGCTACAATGAGCAGTTCTTC.

This clonotype was recorded at least ten times. V usage is TRBV5-1 and J usage is TRBJ2-3; D call uncertain. The CDR3 sequence is 16 residues long. V lost 0 bases, J lost 0 bases, and 11 bases lay in between. Germline CDR1 reads SGHRS; CDR2 reads YFSETQ. CDR3 sequence: CASSLEADWSTDTQYF. CDR3 DNA: TGCGCCAGCAGCTTGGAGGCAGATTGGAGCACAGATACGCAGTATTTT.

This clonotype was seen at least ten times. The chain recombines TRBV29-1 with TRBJ2-1, with 12 nucleotides matching TRBD2. This CDR3 spans 15 amino acids. Germline V gene sequence: CDR1 SQVTM, CDR2 ANQGSEA. Trimming removed 2 bases from V and 6 bases from J; junction bases left unmatched: 5. The CDR3 loop reads CSVELAGGPRNEQFF. The CDR3 coding sequence is TGCAGCGTTGAACTAGCGGGGGGGCCTCGCAATGAGCAGTTCTTC.

This chain connects TRBV12-3 or TRBV12-4 to TRBJ2-2, with 10 bases fitting TRBD1. V was clipped by 0 bases and J by 3 bases; unmatched bases: 4. The CDR3 has 17 amino acids. The CDR3 is CASSLAIGTGDTGELFF. CDR3 coding DNA: TGTGCCAGCAGTTTAGCGATCGGGACAGGGGACACCGGGGAGCTGTTTTTT.

This clonotype was counted many times. The chain employs TRBV5-6 and TRBJ1-4; D ambiguous. CDR3 length: 13 amino acids. Trimming stripped 4 bases from V and 5 bases from J, with 9 bases between. Germline CDR1 and CDR2: SGHDT and YYEEEE. CDR3 sequence (DNA): TGTGCCAGCAGCCCCGGACCAAATGAAAAACTGTTTTTT. Translating it yields CASSPGPNEKLFF.

In its sample, this clonotype is medium-sized. The chain links TRBV4-1 to TRBJ2-1; TRBD1 matches at 10 bases. V was pared by 7 bases and J by 5 bases, with 5 bases of the junction left unmatched. The CDR3 length is 14 residues. CDR1 MGHRA and CDR2 YSYEKL come from the germline V gene. The CDR3 sequence: CASTRDRGDNEQFF. CDR3 nucleotides: TGCGCCAGCACGAGGGACAGGGGAGACAATGAGCAGTTCTTC.

This clonotype came up many times. The rearrangement joins TRBV28 to TRBJ1-4; 11 nucleotides align to TRBD1. The CDR3 covers 15 residues. With V trimmed by 5 bases and J by 8 bases, 7 bases remained unmatched. Per germline, CDR1 MDHEN and CDR2 SYDVKM. The CDR3 reads CASSPRTGGAEKLFF. CDR3 nucleotide sequence: TGTGCCAGCAGTCCCCGGACAGGGGGCGCCGAAAAACTGTTTTTT.

The CDR3 sequence: CATRMGGAEEQYF. For the CDR3, the DNA is TGTGCCACCCGTATGGGGGGAGCAGAAGAGCAGTACTTC. The genes are TRBV6-6 and TRBJ2-7, with D tentatively TRBD2 (6 bases). Germline-derived CDR1 and CDR2 are MNHNY and SVGAGI (reference sequence). CDR3 length: 13 residues. The germline V and J ends were trimmed by 10 bases and 7 bases, with 20 bases remaining between them.

This clonotype appeared many times. This sequence joins TRBV2 and TRBJ2-3; unclear D gene. Trimming removed 1 base at V and 3 bases at J, with 8 bases between. The CDR3 is 14 amino acids. Germline values: CDR1 SNHLY, CDR2 FYNNEI. The CDR3 DNA reads as TGTGCCAGCAGTGAAGTGCGGCCAACAGATACGCAGTATTTT. Protein product: CASSEVRPTDTQYF.

This clonotype came up many times. V usage is TRBV7-2 and J usage is TRBJ2-7, with no clear D. Trimming stripped 1 base from V and 2 bases from J, with 9 bases between. This CDR3 has 14 amino acids. The V gene's germline CDR1 is SGHTA and CDR2 FQGNSA. The DNA for the CDR3 is TGTGCCAGCAGCTTAGAAGCAGAGACCTACGAGCAGTACTTC. This encodes CASSLEAETYEQYF.

This clonotype was detected many times. The genes are TRBV21-1 and TRBJ2-3; the table's D call TRBD1 went unverified against the DNA. TRBV21-1 corresponds to a pseudogene. This CDR3 has 16 residues. The CDR3 is CASSTYRPGRTDTQYF. The CDR3 DNA reads as TGTGCCAGCAGCACCTACCGACCCGGCCGCACAGATACGCAGTATTTT.

This clonotype was recorded many times. This chain links TRBV5-8 with TRBJ2-7, with 7 bases lining up with TRBD2. Losses at the gene ends were 10 bases for V and 0 bases for J; bases not matched to a gene: 10. From germline, CDR1 is SGHTS and CDR2 YDEGEE. CDR3 length: 14 residues. This CDR3 is CAGSGGGFSYEQYV. CDR3 in DNA: TGTGCCGGGTCCGGCGGGGGATTCTCCTACGAGCAGTACGTC.

This clonotype was seen many times. The chain carries TRBV19 and TRBJ1-1; D uncertain. Germline V lookup: CDR1 LNHDA, CDR2 SQIVND (reference sequence). Trimming removed 5 bases at V and 1 base at J, with 8 bases between. This CDR3 spans 13 amino acids. The CDR3 reads CASSQTKNTEAFF. The CDR3, as DNA: TGTGCCAGTAGTCAGACAAAGAACACTGAAGCTTTCTTT. The variable domain in full, with the rest retrieved from reference TRBV19 and TRBJ1-1, is DGGITQSPKYLFRKEGQNVTLSCEQNLNHDAMYWYRQDPGQGLRLIYYSQIVNDFQKGDIAEGYSVSREKKESFPLTVTSAQKNPTAFYLCASSQTKNTEAFFGQGTRLTVV.